One T cell receptor beta chain is described in this entry. The antigen remains unidentified. Some clones are missing from TCRdb's copy, which holds only in-frame ones; the method was immunoSEQ multiplex PCR. The sample carries 75,000 to 95,000 clones, approximately 90% recorded once. These data are taken from a study of identifying expanded T cells in peripheral blood. Findings of the study overall: Roughly 2-week clone count variance significantly increased as total template count grew.

The CDR3 contains 12 residues. CDR1 is LNHDA and CDR2 is SQIVND in the germline V gene (reference sequence). Trimming shortened V by 8 bases and J by 0 bases, and 8 bases separated the two germline ends. The clonotype was recovered from a person aged 18-70 years in good health. Sample: blood. The genes are TRBV19 and TRBJ2-7; D is possibly TRBD1 (6 bases). The CDR3 bases are TGTGCCAGTGGGGACAACTCCTACGAGCAGTACTTC. Its protein product is CASGDNSYEQYF.